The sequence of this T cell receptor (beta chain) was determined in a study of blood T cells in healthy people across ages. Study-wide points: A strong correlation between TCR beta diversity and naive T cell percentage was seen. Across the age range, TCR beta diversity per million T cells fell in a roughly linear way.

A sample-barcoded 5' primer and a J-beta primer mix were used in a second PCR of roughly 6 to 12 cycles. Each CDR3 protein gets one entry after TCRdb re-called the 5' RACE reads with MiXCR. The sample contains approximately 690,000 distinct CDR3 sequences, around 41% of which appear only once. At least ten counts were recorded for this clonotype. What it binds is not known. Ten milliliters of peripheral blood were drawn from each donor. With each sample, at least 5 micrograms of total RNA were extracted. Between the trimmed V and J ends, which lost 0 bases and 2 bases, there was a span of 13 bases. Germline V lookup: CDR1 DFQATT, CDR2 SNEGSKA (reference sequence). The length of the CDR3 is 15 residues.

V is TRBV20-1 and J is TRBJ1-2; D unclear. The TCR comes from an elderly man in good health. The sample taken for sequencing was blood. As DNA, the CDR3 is TGCAGTGCTAGAGATAGGAGAAAGCAGAACTATGGCTACACCTTC. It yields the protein CSARDRRKQNYGYTF.